Following are 19 T cell receptor beta chains from one sample sequenced in a study of monozygotic twins with inflammatory bowel disease. TCRdb re-called the 5' RACE reads; one entry per CDR3 protein, DNA not given. Recorded for this sample: over 350,000 distinct CDR3 sequences. Sequencing used blood. Receptors originate from a human donor with ulcerative colitis or Crohn's disease, or a healthy co-twin of an affected twin (not recorded which).

The V call is TRBV5-1, the J call TRBJ2-2; TCRdb reports TRBD1, a call that lacks DNA to check it against. The CDR3 is made up of 15 amino acids. Germline V gene sequence: CDR1 SGHRS, CDR2 YFSETQ. CDR3 amino acids: CASSSLGGSTGELFF.

V gene TRBV7-2 combines with J gene TRBJ1-1. Germline V gene sequence: CDR1 SGHTA, CDR2 FQGNSA. The CDR3 is 16 residues long. The CDR3 protein is CASSSNDGAIGTEAFF.

The V gene is TRBV5-6, the J gene TRBJ2-6. The CDR3 sequence is 15 residues long. Germline lookup yields CDR1 SGHDT and CDR2 YYEEEE. The CDR3 reads CASSLLNSGANVLTF.

V usage is TRBV5-1 and J usage is TRBJ1-1. Looked up from germline, CDR1 is SGHRS and CDR2 is YFSETQ. CDR3 length: 14 residues. The CDR3 spells CASSLTPSNTEAFF.

The chain links TRBV15 to TRBJ1-1. The CDR3 is 13 amino acids. The germline V gene encodes CDR1 LNHNV and CDR2 YYDKDF (reference sequence). The CDR3: CATSRVAGAEAFF.

The chain recombines TRBV5-1 with TRBJ2-7. This CDR3 comprises 13 residues. Germline loops: CDR1 SGHRS, CDR2 YFSETQ. CDR3 sequence reads: CASSLVGEYEQYF.

The chain recombines TRBV7-9 with TRBJ2-6; as DNA is missing, the TRBD1 call by TCRdb cannot be tested. Germline V gene data show CDR1 as SEHNR and CDR2 as FQNEAQ (reference sequence). The CDR3 has 17 amino acids. The CDR3 here is CASSQGQGGSGANVLTF. The entire variable domain, with the rest obtained from reference TRBV7-9 and TRBJ2-6, is as follows: DTGVSQNPRHKITKRGQNVTFRCDPISEHNRLYWYRQTLGQGPEFLTYFQNEAQLEKSRLLSDRFSAERPKGSFSTLEIQRTEQGDSAMYLCASSQGQGGSGANVLTFGAGSRLTVL.

The chain employs TRBV24-1 and TRBJ1-1; checking the TCRdb D call of TRBD1 is not possible without DNA. CDR1 and CDR2 from the germline V gene are KGHDR and SFDVKD. The CDR3 totals 20 residues. CDR3 residues: CAISDCTGQGDPPMNTEAFF.

J is TRBJ2-7 and V is TRBV7-2. The CDR3 runs to 13 residues. The germline CDR1 and CDR2 sequences are SGHTA and FQGNSA. CDR3 in amino acids: CASSYRHRYEQYF.

The rearrangement uses TRBV21-1 and TRBJ1-1; the TRBD1 assignment by TCRdb is unverifiable without DNA. TRBV21-1 is shown as a pseudogene. The CDR3 runs 17 residues. This CDR3 is CASSKIVTGAMNTEAFF.

The gene calls are TRBV5-1 and TRBJ2-5; TCRdb lists TRBD1, though no DNA is available to test this call. Germline CDR1 reads SGHRS; CDR2 reads YFSETQ. This CDR3 region has 17 residues. CDR3 amino acids: CASSPLGTGPRGETQYF.

The J gene is TRBJ2-1, the V gene TRBV12-3 or TRBV12-4; the TCRdb call, TRBD1, lacks DNA for checking. The CDR3 is 15 residues long. The CDR3 spells CASTSWGGLYNEQFF.

The chain is built from TRBV19 and TRBJ1-4. The CDR3 is made up of 14 amino acids. Germline V gene data show CDR1 as LNHDA and CDR2 as SQIVND (reference sequence). CDR3 in amino acids: CASRQEWGNEKLFF. Supplemented by reference TRBV19 and TRBJ1-4, the full variable domain reads DGGITQSPKYLFRKEGQNVTLSCEQNLNHDAMYWYRQDPGQGLRLIYYSQIVNDFQKGDIAEGYSVSREKKESFPLTVTSAQKNPTAFYLCASRQEWGNEKLFFGSGTQLSVL.

The J gene is TRBJ1-3, the V gene TRBV30. Germline V gene sequence: CDR1 GTSNPN, CDR2 SVGIG (reference sequence). The CDR3 is 12 residues long. This chain's CDR3 is CAWTGSGNTIYF.

The chain links TRBV5-1 to TRBJ2-1; no DNA is available, so the TRBD1 call from TCRdb remains unchecked. CDR1 SGHRS and CDR2 YFSETQ come from the germline V gene. The CDR3 is 16 amino acids. This CDR3 is CASSGGASSSYNEQFF.

V gene TRBV7-2 combines with J gene TRBJ2-5; the TRBD2 assignment by TCRdb is unverifiable without DNA. CDR3 length equals 16 residues. Germline values: CDR1 SGHTA, CDR2 FQGNSA. This CDR3 reads CASSLNSRGGLETQYF.

The chain combines TRBV6-1 with TRBJ2-5; TCRdb proposes TRBD1, but this gene call is untestable without DNA. Germline-derived CDR1 and CDR2 are MNHNS and SASEGT. The CDR3 is 15 amino acids. The CDR3 here is CASGRDRGYQETQFF.

The chain uses TRBV5-4 and TRBJ2-2. CDR1 SGHNT and CDR2 YYREEE come from the germline V gene (reference sequence). This CDR3 spans 15 amino acids. The CDR3 sequence is CASSLGSVNTGELFF.

The V and J genes are TRBV20-1 and TRBJ1-5. CDR1 is DFQATT, CDR2 SNEGSKA, per germline (reference sequence). There are 14 residues in the CDR3. The CDR3 region is CSARDPGANQPQHF.